The sequence of this TCR beta chain was determined in a study of blood T cell repertoires in COVID-19. Study-level background: Samples taken during acute and convalescent COVID-19 were collected in the United States, Italy and Spain. PBMCs, B-cell-depleted T cells, or T cells were the source of the cDNA or gDNA that made up the material.

Under the authors' procedure: From reference gene primer amplification, estimates of nucleated cell counts were derived. Method: immunoSEQ multiplex PCR; TCRdb's copy keeps in-frame clones and lacks some. Clonal size and the V and J genes are those of that table, whereas D and trimming came from the DNA. The sample has tens of thousands of clones; roughly 88% are singletons. CDR1 and CDR2 (germline): SGHAT, FQNNGV. CDR3 size: 14 residues. V lost 3 bases and J lost 2; bases outside the gene matches: 2. Sequencing input: peripheral blood. This rearrangement joins TRBV11-2 to TRBJ2-3; 7 bases map to TRBD1. This TCR came from a human donor in a cohort sampled during active COVID-19. The CDR3 protein is CASSFGQDTDTQYF. The CDR3 DNA sequence: TGTGCCAGCAGCTTCGGACAGGACACAGATACGCAGTATTTT.